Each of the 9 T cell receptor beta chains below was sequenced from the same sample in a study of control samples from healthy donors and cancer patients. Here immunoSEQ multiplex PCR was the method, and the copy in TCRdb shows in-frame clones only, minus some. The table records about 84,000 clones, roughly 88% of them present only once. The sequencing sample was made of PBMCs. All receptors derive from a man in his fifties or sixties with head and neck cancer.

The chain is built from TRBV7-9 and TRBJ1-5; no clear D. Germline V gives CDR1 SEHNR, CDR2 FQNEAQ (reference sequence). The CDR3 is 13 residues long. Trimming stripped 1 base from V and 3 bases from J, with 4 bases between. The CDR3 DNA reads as TGTGCCAGCAGCTTAGGCTACAATCAGCCCCAGCATTTT. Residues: CASSLGYNQPQHF. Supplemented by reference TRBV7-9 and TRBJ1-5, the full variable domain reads DTGVSQNPRHKITKRGQNVTFRCDPISEHNRLYWYRQTLGQGPEFLTYFQNEAQLEKSRLLSDRFSAERPKGSFSTLEIQRTEQGDSAMYLCASSLGYNQPQHFGDGTRLSIL.

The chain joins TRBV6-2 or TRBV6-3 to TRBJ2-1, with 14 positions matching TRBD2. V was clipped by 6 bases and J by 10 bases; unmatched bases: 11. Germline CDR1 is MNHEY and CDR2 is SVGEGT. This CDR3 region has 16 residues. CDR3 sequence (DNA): TGTGCCAGCAGCCTAGCCGGGACTAGCGGGAGCTTCGAGCAGTTCTTC. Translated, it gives CASSLAGTSGSFEQFF.

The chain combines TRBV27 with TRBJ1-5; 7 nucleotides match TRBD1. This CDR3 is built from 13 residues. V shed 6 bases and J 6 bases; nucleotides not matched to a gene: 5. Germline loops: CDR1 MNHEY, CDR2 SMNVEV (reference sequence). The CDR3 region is CASSRGNGQPQHF. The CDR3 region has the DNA TGTGCCAGCAGCAGGGGGAATGGTCAGCCCCAGCATTTT.

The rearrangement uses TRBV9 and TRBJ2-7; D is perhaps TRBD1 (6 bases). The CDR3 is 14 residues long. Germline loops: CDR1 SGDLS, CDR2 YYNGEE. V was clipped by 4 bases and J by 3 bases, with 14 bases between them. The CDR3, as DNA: TGTGCCAGCAGCCCCCGGGACATGTTCTACGAGCAGTACTTC. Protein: CASSPRDMFYEQYF.

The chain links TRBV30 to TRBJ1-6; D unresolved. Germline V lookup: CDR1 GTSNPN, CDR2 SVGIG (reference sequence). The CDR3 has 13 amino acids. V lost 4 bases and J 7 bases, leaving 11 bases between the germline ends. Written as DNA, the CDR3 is TGTGCCTGGAATACAGAAAGCAATTCACCCCTCCACTTT. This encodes CAWNTESNSPLHF.

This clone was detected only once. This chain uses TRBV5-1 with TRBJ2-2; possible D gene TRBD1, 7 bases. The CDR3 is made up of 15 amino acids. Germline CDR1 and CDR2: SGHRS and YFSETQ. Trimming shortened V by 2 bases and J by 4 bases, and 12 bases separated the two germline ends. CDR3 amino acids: CASSFQGGGTGELFF. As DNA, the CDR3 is TGCGCCAGCAGCTTCCAGGGGGGAGGCACCGGGGAGCTGTTTTTT. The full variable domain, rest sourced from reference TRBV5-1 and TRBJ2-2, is KAGVTQTPRYLIKTRGQQVTLSCSPISGHRSVSWYQQTPGQGLQFLFEYFSETQRNKGNFPGRFSGRQFSNSRSEMNVSTLELGDSALYLCASSFQGGGTGELFFGEGSRLTVL.

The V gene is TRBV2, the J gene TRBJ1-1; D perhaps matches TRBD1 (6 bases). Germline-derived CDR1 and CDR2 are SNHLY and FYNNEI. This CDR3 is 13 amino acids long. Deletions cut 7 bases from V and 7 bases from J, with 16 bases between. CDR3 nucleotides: TGTGCCAGCAAGGGGGATTCGGCGGGTGAAGCTTTCTTT. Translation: CASKGDSAGEAFF.

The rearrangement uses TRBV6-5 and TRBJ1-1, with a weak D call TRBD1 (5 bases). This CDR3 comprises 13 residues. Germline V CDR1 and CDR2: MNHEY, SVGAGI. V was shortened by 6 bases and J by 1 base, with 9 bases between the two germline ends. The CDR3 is CASRWGGNTEAFF. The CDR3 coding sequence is TGTGCCAGCAGGTGGGGGGGGAACACTGAAGCTTTCTTT.

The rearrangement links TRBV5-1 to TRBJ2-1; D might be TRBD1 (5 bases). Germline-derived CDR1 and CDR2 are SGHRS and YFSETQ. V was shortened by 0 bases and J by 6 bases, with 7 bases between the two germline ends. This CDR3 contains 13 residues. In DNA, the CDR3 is TGCGCCAGCAGCTTGGGACAGCTCAATGAGCAGTTCTTC. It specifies CASSLGQLNEQFF.